The 12 T cell receptor beta chains below all came from one sample that was sequenced in a study of cytomegalovirus exposure and HLA in healthy donors. The PCR was carried out with 60 Vbeta primers and 13 Jbeta primers. Clones were sequenced by immunoSEQ multiplex PCR, and TCRdb holds only the in-frame ones, with some missing. The sample shows approximately 130,000 clones, 70% to 90% of them seen only once. Sequenced sample: PBMCs. The receptors here all came from a boy aged 10-17 years in good health and CMV-seronegative.

This clone appeared a few times. The chain is built from TRBV27 and TRBJ2-7; 7 positions agree with TRBD1. Germline CDR1 reads MNHEY; CDR2 reads SMNVEV (reference sequence). With V trimmed by 5 bases and J by 6 bases, 10 bases remained unmatched. The CDR3 length is 14 residues. The CDR3 is CASSLRQGHSEQYF. DNA for the CDR3: TGTGCCAGCAGTCTCAGACAGGGACACTCCGAGCAGTACTTC.

In nucleotides, the CDR3 is TGCGCCAGCAGCCAAGATCGGGGAGGTGGCAATCAGCCCCAGCATTTT. Encoded protein: CASSQDRGGGNQPQHF. The rearrangement links TRBV4-3 to TRBJ1-5; D is undetermined. Trimming removed 0 bases from V and 2 bases from J, with 11 bases in between. The CDR3 has 16 residues. Germline V CDR1 and CDR2: LGHNA, YSLEER.

This clone showed up just a few times. The chain links TRBV5-1 to TRBJ2-2; TRBD2 aligns across 9 bases. This CDR3 has 18 amino acids. From germline, CDR1 is SGHRS and CDR2 YFSETQ. The V and J ends lost 1 base and 7 bases, in that order; junction bases with no gene match: 14. The CDR3 DNA reads as TGCGCCAGCAGCTTGATCCCAGCGGGAGGCCCGGGGGGCGGGGAGCTGTTTTTT. Encoded protein: CASSLIPAGGPGGGELFF.

This clone has more than one count but fewer than ten. V usage is TRBV4-1 and J usage is TRBJ2-7; the D gene is possibly TRBD2 (7 bases). V was cut by 7 bases and J by 3 bases, with 22 bases left in between. There are 16 residues in the CDR3. Germline V CDR1 and CDR2: MGHRA, YSYEKL. CDR3 nucleotides: TGCGCCAGCATTGGAGGGGGGGAAAAACAGGGCTACGAGCAGTACTTC. It yields the protein CASIGGGEKQGYEQYF.

The rearrangement joins TRBV5-6 to TRBJ2-2; TRBD1 is a possible D gene (6 bases). The CDR3 is 15 amino acids. The V end lost 0 bases, the J end lost 6 bases, and 12 bases lay between the germline ends. In germline, CDR1 is SGHDT, CDR2 YYEEEE. The CDR3 is CASSLVRDTAGELFF. The CDR3 region has the DNA TGTGCCAGCAGCTTGGTCAGGGACACGGCCGGGGAGCTGTTTTTT.

The sample holds one count of this clone. The chain combines TRBV9 with TRBJ1-3; 8 bases match TRBD1. J lost 4 bases, V lost 3 bases, and 3 bases had no gene match. CDR1 is SGDLS and CDR2 is YYNGEE in the germline V gene. CDR3 size: 14 residues. This CDR3 is CASSARDRGNTIYF. The DNA for the CDR3 is TGTGCCAGCAGCGCCCGGGACAGGGGAAACACCATATATTTT.

The rearrangement links TRBV7-2 to TRBJ1-2; 8 nucleotides match TRBD1. V shed 3 bases and J 10 bases; nucleotides not matched to a gene: 7. The CDR3 consists of 13 residues. The germline V gene encodes CDR1 SGHTA and CDR2 FQGNSA. The CDR3 region has the DNA TGTGCCAGCAGCTTTACAGGGGGAAGAGACTACACCTTC. Translated, it gives CASSFTGGRDYTF.

The chain combines TRBV5-1 with TRBJ2-3; 10 nucleotides match TRBD1. Trimming cost V 3 bases and J 4 bases; bases outside gene matches: 5. Germline V gene sequence: CDR1 SGHRS, CDR2 YFSETQ. The CDR3 loop spans 15 amino acids. The CDR3 DNA reads as TGCGCCAGCAGCTCGACAGGGGGCCTGTCAGATACGCAGTATTTT. This translates into CASSSTGGLSDTQYF.

The chain combines TRBV4-2 with TRBJ2-3; TRBD1 matches 10 bases. V shed 4 bases, J shed 5 bases, and the junction held 9 bases outside the gene matches. This CDR3 region has 16 residues. Looked up from germline, CDR1 is LGHNA and CDR2 is YNFKEQ. The CDR3 DNA follows: TGTGCCAGCAGCCCTACCGGGACAGGGGTGGGAGATACGCAGTATTTT. Its protein product is CASSPTGTGVGDTQYF.

This rearrangement joins TRBV5-4 to TRBJ2-3, with a possible D match to TRBD1 (5 bases). Trimming pared 1 base from V and 2 bases from J, leaving 11 bases between. Germline-derived CDR1 and CDR2 are SGHNT and YYREEE (reference sequence). The CDR3 has 15 amino acids. The CDR3 coding sequence is TGTGCCAGCAGCTTGCTAGGGGAATTCACAGATACGCAGTATTTT. Encoded protein: CASSLLGEFTDTQYF.

DNA of the CDR3: TGTGCCGGCCTGGGGGGACAGCCAATGAACACTGAAGCTTTCTTT. Translation gives CAGLGGQPMNTEAFF. The chain is built from TRBV30 and TRBJ1-1; TRBD1 matches 7 bases. The CDR3 has 15 residues. Germline CDR1 is GTSNPN and CDR2 is SVGIG (reference sequence). The J segment lost 0 bases and the V segment lost 8 bases, leaving 12 bases of the junction unmatched.

The chain is built from TRBV6-5 and TRBJ2-7; 7 bases map to TRBD1. The germline gives CDR1 MNHEY, CDR2 SVGAGI. The CDR3 extends over 14 amino acids. After removal of 2 bases from V and 4 bases from J, the junction contained 5 bases not matched to a gene. CDR3 region: CASSYPDREYEQYF. The CDR3 DNA follows: TGTGCCAGCAGTTACCCTGACAGGGAATACGAGCAGTACTTC.